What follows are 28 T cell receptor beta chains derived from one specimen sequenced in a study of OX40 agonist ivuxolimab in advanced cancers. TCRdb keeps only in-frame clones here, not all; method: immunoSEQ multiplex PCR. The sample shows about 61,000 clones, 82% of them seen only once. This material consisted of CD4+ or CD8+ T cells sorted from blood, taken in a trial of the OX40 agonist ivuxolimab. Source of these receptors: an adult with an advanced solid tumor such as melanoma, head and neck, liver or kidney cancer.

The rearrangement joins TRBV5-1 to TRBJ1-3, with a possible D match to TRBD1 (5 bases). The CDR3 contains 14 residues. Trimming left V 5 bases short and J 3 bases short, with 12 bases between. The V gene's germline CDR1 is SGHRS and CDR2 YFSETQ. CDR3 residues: CASSLGTDGNTIYF. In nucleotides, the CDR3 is TGCGCCAGCAGTTTAGGGACGGATGGAAACACCATATATTTT. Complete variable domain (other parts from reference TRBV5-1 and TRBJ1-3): KAGVTQTPRYLIKTRGQQVTLSCSPISGHRSVSWYQQTPGQGLQFLFEYFSETQRNKGNFPGRFSGRQFSNSRSEMNVSTLELGDSALYLCASSLGTDGNTIYFGEGSWLTVV.

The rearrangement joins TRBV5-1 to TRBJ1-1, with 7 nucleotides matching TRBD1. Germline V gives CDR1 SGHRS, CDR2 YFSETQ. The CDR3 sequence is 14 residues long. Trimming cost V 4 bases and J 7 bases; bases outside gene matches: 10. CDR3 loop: CASSPGQVAREAFF. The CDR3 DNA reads TGCGCCAGCAGCCCTGGACAGGTAGCCCGTGAAGCTTTCTTT.

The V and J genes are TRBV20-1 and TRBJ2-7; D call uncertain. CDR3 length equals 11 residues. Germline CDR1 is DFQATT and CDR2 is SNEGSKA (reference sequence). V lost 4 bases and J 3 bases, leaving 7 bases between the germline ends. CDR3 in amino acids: CSATDLYEQYF. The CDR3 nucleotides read TGCAGTGCTACGGACCTCTACGAGCAGTACTTC.

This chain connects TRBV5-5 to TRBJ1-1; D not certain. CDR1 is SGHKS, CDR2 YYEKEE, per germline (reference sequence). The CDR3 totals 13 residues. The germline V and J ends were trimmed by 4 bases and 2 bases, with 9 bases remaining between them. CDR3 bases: TGTGCCAGCAGCCCATACAGTAACACTGAAGCTTTCTTT. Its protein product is CASSPYSNTEAFF.

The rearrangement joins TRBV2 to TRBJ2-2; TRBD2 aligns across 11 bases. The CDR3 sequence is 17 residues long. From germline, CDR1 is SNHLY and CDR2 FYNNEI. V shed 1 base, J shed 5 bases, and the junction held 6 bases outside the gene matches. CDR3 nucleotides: TGTGCCAGCAGTGAAGATCGACTAGCGGGGTATACCGGGGAGCTGTTTTTT. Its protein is CASSEDRLAGYTGELFF.

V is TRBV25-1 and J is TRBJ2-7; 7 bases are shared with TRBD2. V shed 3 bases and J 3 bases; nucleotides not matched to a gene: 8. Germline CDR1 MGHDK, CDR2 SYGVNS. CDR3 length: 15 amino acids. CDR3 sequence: CASSDPTAGDYEQYF. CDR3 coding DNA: TGTGCCAGCAGTGACCCGACTGCGGGGGACTACGAGCAGTACTTC.

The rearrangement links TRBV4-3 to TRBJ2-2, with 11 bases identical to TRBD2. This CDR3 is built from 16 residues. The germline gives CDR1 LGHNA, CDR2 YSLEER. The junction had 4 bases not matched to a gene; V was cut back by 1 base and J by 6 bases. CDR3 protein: CASSQVAGGSPGELFF. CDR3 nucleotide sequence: TGCGCCAGCAGCCAAGTAGCGGGAGGGAGCCCCGGGGAGCTGTTTTTT.

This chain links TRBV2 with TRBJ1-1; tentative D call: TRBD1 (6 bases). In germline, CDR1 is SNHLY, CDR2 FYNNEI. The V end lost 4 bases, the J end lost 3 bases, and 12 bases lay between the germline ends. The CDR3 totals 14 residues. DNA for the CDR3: TGTGCCAGCAGTGTAGAAGGACAGTACACTGAAGCTTTCTTT. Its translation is CASSVEGQYTEAFF.

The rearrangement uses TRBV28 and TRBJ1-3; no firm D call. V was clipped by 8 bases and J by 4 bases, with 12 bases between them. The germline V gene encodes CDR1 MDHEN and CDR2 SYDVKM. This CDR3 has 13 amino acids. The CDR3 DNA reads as TGTGCCAGCTTCGGGTTCGAAGGAAACACCATATATTTT. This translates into CASFGFEGNTIYF. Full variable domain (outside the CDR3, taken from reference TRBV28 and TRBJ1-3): DVKVTQSSRYLVKRTGEKVFLECVQDMDHENMFWYRQDPGLGLRLIYFSYDVKMKEKGDIPEGYSVSREKKERFSLILESASTNQTSMYLCASFGFEGNTIYFGEGSWLTVV.

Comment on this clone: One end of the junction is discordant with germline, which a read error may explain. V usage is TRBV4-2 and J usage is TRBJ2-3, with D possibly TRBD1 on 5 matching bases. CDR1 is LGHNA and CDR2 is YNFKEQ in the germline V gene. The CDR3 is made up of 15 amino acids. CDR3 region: CASSQASANTGTQYF. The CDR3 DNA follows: TGTGCCAGTAGCCAAGCTTCGGCAAACACAGGTACGCAGTATTTT.

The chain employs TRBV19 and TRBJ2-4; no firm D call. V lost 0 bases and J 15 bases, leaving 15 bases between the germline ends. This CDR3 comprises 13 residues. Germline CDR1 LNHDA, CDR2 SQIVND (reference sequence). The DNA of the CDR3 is TGTGCCAGTAGTATAGATAGGCGCGTTCGTCGGTACTTC. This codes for CASSIDRRVRRYF. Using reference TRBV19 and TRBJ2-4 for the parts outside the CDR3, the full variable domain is DGGITQSPKYLFRKEGQNVTLSCEQNLNHDAMYWYRQDPGQGLRLIYYSQIVNDFQKGDIAEGYSVSREKKESFPLTVTSAQKNPTAFYLCASSIDRRVRRYFGAGTRLSVL.

Here the CDR3 DNA reads TGTGCCAGCACTCCCTTAGGGAGCACAGATACGCAGTATTTT. It encodes CASTPLGSTDTQYF. The genes are TRBV27 and TRBJ2-3; unclear D gene. The CDR3 extends over 14 amino acids. Germline V gene data show CDR1 as MNHEY and CDR2 as SMNVEV (reference sequence). Trimming stripped 7 bases from V and 0 bases from J, with 11 bases between.

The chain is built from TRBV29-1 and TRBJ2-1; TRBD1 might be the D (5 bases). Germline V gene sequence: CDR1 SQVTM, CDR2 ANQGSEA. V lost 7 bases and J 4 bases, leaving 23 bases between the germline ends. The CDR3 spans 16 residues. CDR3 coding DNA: TGCAGCGCCGCCAGCCCGACAGCGACAGAATACAATGAGCAGTTCTTC. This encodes CSAASPTATEYNEQFF.

The DNA for the CDR3 is TGTGCCAGCTCTCGGCTGGACGACGGTAACGAGCAGTACTTC. Protein sequence: CASSRLDDGNEQYF. The rearrangement joins TRBV6-1 to TRBJ2-7; no clear D. The CDR3 runs to 14 residues. The V and J ends lost 8 bases and 5 bases respectively, with 19 bases between them. Germline V gene data show CDR1 as MNHNS and CDR2 as SASEGT.

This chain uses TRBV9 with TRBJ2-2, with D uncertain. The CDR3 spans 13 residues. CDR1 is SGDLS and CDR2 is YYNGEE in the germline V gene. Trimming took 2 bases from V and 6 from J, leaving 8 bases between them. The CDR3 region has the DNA TGTGCCAGCAGCGTGCTAGTTGCCGGGGAGCTGTTTTTT. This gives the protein CASSVLVAGELFF.

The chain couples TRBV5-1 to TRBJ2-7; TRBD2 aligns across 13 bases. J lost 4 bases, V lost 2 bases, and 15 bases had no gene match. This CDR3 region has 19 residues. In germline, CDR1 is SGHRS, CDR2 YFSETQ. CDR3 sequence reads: CASSFPSRTSGSELYEQYF. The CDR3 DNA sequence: TGCGCCAGCAGCTTTCCTTCTAGGACTAGCGGGAGTGAGCTGTACGAGCAGTACTTC.

CDR3 sequence (DNA): TGTGCCAGCAGCAGGACTAGCGGGAGGGCTACAGATACGCAGTATTTT. As protein: CASSRTSGRATDTQYF. This chain uses TRBV5-6 with TRBJ2-3; 15 nucleotides align to TRBD2. V trimming: 4 bases; J trimming: 3 bases; junction bases outside the gene matches: 3. Germline CDR1 reads SGHDT; CDR2 reads YYEEEE. The CDR3 spans 16 residues.

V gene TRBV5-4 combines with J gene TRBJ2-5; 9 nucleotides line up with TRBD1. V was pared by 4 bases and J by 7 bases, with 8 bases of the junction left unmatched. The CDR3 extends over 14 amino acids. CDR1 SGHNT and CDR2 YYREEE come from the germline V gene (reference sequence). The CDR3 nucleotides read TGTGCCAGCAGCCCGGGGACAGGGCAGGGGACCCAGTACTTC. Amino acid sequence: CASSPGTGQGTQYF.

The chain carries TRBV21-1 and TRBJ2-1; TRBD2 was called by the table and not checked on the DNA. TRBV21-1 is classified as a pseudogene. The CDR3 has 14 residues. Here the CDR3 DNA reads TGTGCCAGCAGCGCGAGGGTAACCTACAATGAGCAGTTCTTC. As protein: CASSARVTYNEQFF.

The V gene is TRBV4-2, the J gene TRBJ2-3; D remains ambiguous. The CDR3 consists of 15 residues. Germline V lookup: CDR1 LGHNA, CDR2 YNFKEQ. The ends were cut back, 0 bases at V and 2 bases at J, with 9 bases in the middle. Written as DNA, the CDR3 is TGTGCCAGCAGCCAAGATCGGCGGACCACAGATACGCAGTATTTT. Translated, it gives CASSQDRRTTDTQYF.

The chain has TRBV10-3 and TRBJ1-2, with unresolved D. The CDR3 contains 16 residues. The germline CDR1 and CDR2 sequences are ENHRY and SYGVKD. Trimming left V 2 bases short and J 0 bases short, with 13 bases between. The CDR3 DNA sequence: TGTGCCATCAGTGAGGTTTGGGTAGGCACTAACTATGGCTACACCTTC. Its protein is CAISEVWVGTNYGYTF.

CDR3 region: CASSLAGTQETQYF. DNA of the CDR3: TGTGCCAGCAGTCTAGCGGGGACACAAGAGACCCAGTACTTC. This chain uses TRBV5-4 with TRBJ2-5; 9 bases line up with TRBD2. CDR1 is SGHNT and CDR2 is YYREEE in the germline V gene (reference sequence). With 5 bases clipped from V and 2 bases from J, the junction kept 4 bases outside the gene matches. This CDR3 has 14 residues.

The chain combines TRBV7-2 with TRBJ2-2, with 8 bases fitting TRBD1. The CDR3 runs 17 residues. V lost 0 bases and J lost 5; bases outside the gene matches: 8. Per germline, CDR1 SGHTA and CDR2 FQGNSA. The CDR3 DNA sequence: TGTGCCAGCAGCTTAGCCTCAGGGGGCGCTCGGACCGGGGAGCTGTTTTTT. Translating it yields CASSLASGGARTGELFF.

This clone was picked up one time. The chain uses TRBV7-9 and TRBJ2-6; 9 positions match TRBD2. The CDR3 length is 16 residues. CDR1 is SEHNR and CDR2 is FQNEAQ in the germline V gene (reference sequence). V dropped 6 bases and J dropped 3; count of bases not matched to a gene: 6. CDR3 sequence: CASRVAGANGANVLTF. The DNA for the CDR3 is TGTGCCAGCAGAGTAGCGGGAGCTAATGGGGCCAACGTCCTGACTTTC.

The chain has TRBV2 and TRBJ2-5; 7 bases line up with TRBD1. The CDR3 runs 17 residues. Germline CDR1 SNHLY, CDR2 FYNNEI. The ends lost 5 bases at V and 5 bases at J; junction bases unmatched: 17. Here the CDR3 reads CASSRGGDTLSRETQYF. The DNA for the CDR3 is TGTGCCAGCAGTAGAGGGGGCGATACCTTGAGTCGGGAGACCCAGTACTTC.

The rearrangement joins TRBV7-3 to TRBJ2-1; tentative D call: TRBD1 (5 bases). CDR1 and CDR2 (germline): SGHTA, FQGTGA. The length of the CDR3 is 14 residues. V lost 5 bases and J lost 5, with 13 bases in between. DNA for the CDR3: TGTGCCAGCAGCCGAGGCAGGGCGGACAATGAGCAGTTCTTC. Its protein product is CASSRGRADNEQFF.

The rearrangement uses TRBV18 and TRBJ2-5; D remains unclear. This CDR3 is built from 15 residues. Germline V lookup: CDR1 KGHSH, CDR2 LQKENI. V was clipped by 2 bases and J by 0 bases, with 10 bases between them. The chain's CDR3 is CASSPNGRDQETQYF. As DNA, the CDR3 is TGTGCCAGCTCACCAAACGGCAGAGACCAAGAGACCCAGTACTTC.

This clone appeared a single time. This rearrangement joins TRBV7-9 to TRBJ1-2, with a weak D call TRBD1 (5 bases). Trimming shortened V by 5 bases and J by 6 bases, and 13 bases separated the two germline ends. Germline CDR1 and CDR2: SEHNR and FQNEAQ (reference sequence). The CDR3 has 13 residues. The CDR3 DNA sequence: TGTGCCAGCAGCCGACGGGGAGGGGATGGCTACACCTTC. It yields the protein CASSRRGGDGYTF.